The 11 T cell receptor beta chains presented below share a single source sample, sequenced in a study of T cells in Graves' hyperthyroidism and ophthalmopathy. TCR beta CDR3 regions were amplified from RNA. During a first-round RT-PCR of the TCR CDR3, the HTBI primer set was used. TCRdb re-called the multiplex PCR reads with MiXCR, one entry per CDR3 protein. The table has hundreds of thousands of distinct CDR3 sequences, roughly 15% seen once. The sequenced material came from blood. The receptor source for this set is a woman in her forties or fifties with Graves' ophthalmopathy.

There are a few counts of this clonotype. This sequence joins TRBV6-4 and TRBJ1-1; 8 nucleotides agree with TRBD1. Unmatched junction bases numbered 10, after V lost 4 bases and J lost 3 bases. Germline V gene lookup returns CDR1 MRHNA and CDR2 SNTAGT. The CDR3 runs 16 residues. CDR3 protein: CASSANPGGADTEAFF. The CDR3 DNA reads as TGTGCCAGCAGTGCGAACCCAGGGGGCGCGGACACTGAAGCTTTCTTT.

This clonotype appeared many times. The J gene is TRBJ2-3, the V gene TRBV29-1; weak D call: TRBD1 (5 bases). Germline V gene sequence: CDR1 SQVTM, CDR2 ANQGSEA. CDR3 length: 14 amino acids. Trimming took 3 bases from V and 0 from J, leaving 10 bases between them. This CDR3 is CSVDRAGSTDTQYF. The CDR3 coding sequence is TGCAGCGTTGATAGGGCAGGGAGCACAGATACGCAGTATTTT.

This clonotype was detected ten times or more. The gene calls are TRBV15 and TRBJ2-7; TRBD2 matches 14 bases. The CDR3 covers 16 residues. Germline-derived CDR1 and CDR2 are LNHNV and YYDKDF (reference sequence). Losses at the gene ends were 3 bases for V and 6 bases for J; bases not matched to a gene: 7. The DNA of the CDR3 is TGTGCCACCAGCAGGAGGACTAGCGGGAGGTCCCGCGAGCAGTACTTC. This codes for CATSRRTSGRSREQYF.

Of note for this clonotype: This could be a read error, since a much larger clone is one nucleotide away. V gene TRBV2 combines with J gene TRBJ2-7, with D perhaps assigned TRBD1 or TRBD2 (5 bases each). Between the trimmed V and J ends, which lost 4 bases and 4 bases, there was a span of 8 bases. This CDR3 is 12 amino acids long. Germline assignment: CDR1 SNHLY and CDR2 FYNNEI. In nucleotides, the CDR3 is TGTGCCAGCAGTGCCTGGGGGTACGAGCAGTACTTC. Its protein product is CASSAWGYEQYF.

This clonotype was observed many times. The chain has TRBV11-3 and TRBJ2-2; D is unresolved. Germline-derived CDR1 and CDR2 are SGHNT and YENEEA. Trimming stripped 10 bases from V and 5 bases from J, with 11 bases between. The CDR3 length is 12 residues. CDR3 sequence: CATSKRTGELFF. The CDR3 bases are TGTGCCACTTCGAAGCGTACCGGGGAGCTGTTTTTT. Combining the CDR3 with reference TRBV11-3 and TRBJ2-2 gives the whole variable domain EAGVVQSPRYKIIEKKQPVAFWCNPISGHNTLYWYLQNLGQGPELLIRYENEEAVDDSQLPKDRFSAERLKGVDSTLKIQPAELGDSAVYLCATSKRTGELFFGEGSRLTVL.

The V and J genes are TRBV30 and TRBJ1-5; 8 bases match TRBD1. V lost 3 bases and J lost 7; bases outside the gene matches: 5. Germline CDR1 GTSNPN, CDR2 SVGIG (reference sequence). The CDR3 sequence is 13 residues long. The CDR3 spells CAWRGQVGQPQHF. CDR3 bases: TGTGCCTGGAGGGGACAGGTTGGACAGCCCCAGCATTTT.

This clonotype occurred many times. The genes are TRBV12-3 or TRBV12-4 and TRBJ1-1; a possible D gene is TRBD1 (5 bases). The length of the CDR3 is 15 residues. V shed 7 bases and J shed 0 bases, with 15 bases lying between them. The DNA for the CDR3 is TGTGCCAGCACTGTTGCGGGGGTCATGAACACTGAAGCTTTCTTT. Translated: CASTVAGVMNTEAFF.

There are many counts of this clonotype. The V gene is TRBV7-3, the J gene TRBJ2-7; tentative D call: TRBD1 (6 bases). Trimming removed 5 bases from V and 2 bases from J, with 13 bases in between. CDR3 length: 14 residues. The germline V gene encodes CDR1 SGHTA and CDR2 FQGTGA. The CDR3, as DNA: TGTGCCAGCAGCCCTCAGGGGAGCCCCTACGAGCAGTACTTC. Protein: CASSPQGSPYEQYF.

V gene TRBV28 combines with J gene TRBJ2-1; D possibly corresponds to TRBD1 (6 bases). The V and J ends lost 5 bases and 7 bases respectively, with 18 bases between them. The length of the CDR3 is 15 residues. CDR1 and CDR2 (germline): MDHEN, SYDVKM. The CDR3 DNA sequence: TGTGCCAGCAGTACCCCAGGGGCTTCAGGTAATGAGCAGTTCTTC. Translating gives CASSTPGASGNEQFF.

This clonotype was counted ten times or more. DNA for the CDR3: TGTGCCAGCAGCTCCTCATACAGGTCCCACGAGCAGTACTTC. Translating gives CASSSSYRSHEQYF. The chain is built from TRBV13 and TRBJ2-7, with a weak D call TRBD1 (5 bases). This CDR3 region has 14 residues. V lost 4 bases and J lost 5, with 15 bases in between. CDR1 is PRHDT and CDR2 is FYEKMQ in the germline V gene (reference sequence).

The chain combines TRBV15 with TRBJ2-2; 7 bases are a match to TRBD2. Germline loops: CDR1 LNHNV, CDR2 YYDKDF (reference sequence). J gave up 4 bases and V 7 bases, and 9 bases lay outside the gene matches. This CDR3 has 15 amino acids. The CDR3 region has the DNA TGTGCCACCAATACGGGACTAACGGTCACCGGGGAGCTGTTTTTT. Translated: CATNTGLTVTGELFF.